This paragraph reports one TCR beta chain. As yet, its antigen is unknown. The sample originates from a study of T cells in Graves' hyperthyroidism and ophthalmopathy. CDR1 and CDR2 from the germline V gene are KGHSH and LQKENI. The CDR3 loop spans 16 amino acids. Trimming took off 2 bases at V and 1 base at J, with 14 bases between the two ends. Lactation, pregnancy, other autoimmune disease or uncontrolled infection excluded patients. Researchers took RNA transcripts and amplified the TCR beta CDR3 regions from them. TCR CDR3 regions were first amplified by RT-PCR with HTBI primers. A single record per CDR3 protein comes from TCRdb applying MiXCR to the multiplex PCR reads. This sample yields 490,000 or so distinct CDR3 sequences, of which roughly 22% are seen a single time; around 47% belongs to the top ten. Findings and caveats of the study: Researchers found most expanded thyroid clonotypes above 0.001 in blood as well.

The chain combines TRBV18 with TRBJ1-1, with D possibly being TRBD1 (6 bases). Sequencing input: blood. The sequence was collected from a woman in her seventies with Graves' ophthalmopathy. The CDR3 region is CASSPTQGTRNTEAFF. The DNA for the CDR3 is TGTGCCAGCTCACCAACACAGGGAACAAGGAACACTGAAGCTTTCTTT. The full variable domain, rest sourced from reference TRBV18 and TRBJ1-1, is NAGVMQNPRHLVRRRGQEARLRCSPMKGHSHVYWYRQLPEEGLKFMVYLQKENIIDESGMPKERFSAEFPKEGPSILRIQQVVRGDSAAYFCASSPTQGTRNTEAFFGQGTRLTVV.